This T cell receptor (beta chain) was sequenced during a study of cytomegalovirus exposure and HLA in healthy donors. Researchers ran the PCR with 60 Vbeta and 13 Jbeta primers. Method: immunoSEQ multiplex PCR; TCRdb's copy keeps in-frame clones and lacks some. Seen here are some 100,000 clones, approximately 75% observed once, and the top ten hold 13% to 15%. V gave up 7 bases and J gave up 5 bases; unmatched junction bases: 16. The length of the CDR3 is 15 residues. In germline, CDR1 is SQVTM, CDR2 ANQGSEA. The J gene is TRBJ2-5, the V gene TRBV29-1; 7 positions agree with TRBD1. Material: PBMCs. The receptor was derived from a woman between 65 and 79 years old in good health and CMV-seropositive. As DNA, the CDR3 is TGCAGCGCTGATGGGGTTAGGGGGCGAGAGGAGACCCAGTACTTC. Translation: CSADGVRGREETQYF.